This TCR beta chain originates from a study of blood T cell repertoires in COVID-19. Study as a whole: Acute-phase and convalescent COVID-19 samples originated in the United States, Italy and Spain. PBMCs, B-cell-depleted T cells, or T cells provided the cDNA or gDNA that made up the material.

Trimming cost V 5 bases and J 5 bases, with 8 bases left between them. In germline, CDR1 is SEHNR, CDR2 FQNEAQ (reference sequence). The CDR3 has 12 amino acids. Original data processing: Estimation of nucleated cell counts relied on the amplification of reference gene primers. Clones were read by immunoSEQ multiplex PCR, and TCRdb kept only the in-frame ones, dropping some. The V and J calls and clone size come from that table; D and trimming were worked out from the DNA. The profile shows under 200,000 clones, about 88% of them singletons. Sequencing was done on a sample of peripheral blood. This chain uses TRBV7-9 with TRBJ2-3; tentative D call: TRBD2 (5 bases). The receptor's source is a man aged 40-55 years with active or convalescent COVID-19. CDR3 loop: CASSPAGDTQYF. CDR3 in DNA: TGTGCCAGCAGCCCTGCGGGAGATACGCAGTATTTT.